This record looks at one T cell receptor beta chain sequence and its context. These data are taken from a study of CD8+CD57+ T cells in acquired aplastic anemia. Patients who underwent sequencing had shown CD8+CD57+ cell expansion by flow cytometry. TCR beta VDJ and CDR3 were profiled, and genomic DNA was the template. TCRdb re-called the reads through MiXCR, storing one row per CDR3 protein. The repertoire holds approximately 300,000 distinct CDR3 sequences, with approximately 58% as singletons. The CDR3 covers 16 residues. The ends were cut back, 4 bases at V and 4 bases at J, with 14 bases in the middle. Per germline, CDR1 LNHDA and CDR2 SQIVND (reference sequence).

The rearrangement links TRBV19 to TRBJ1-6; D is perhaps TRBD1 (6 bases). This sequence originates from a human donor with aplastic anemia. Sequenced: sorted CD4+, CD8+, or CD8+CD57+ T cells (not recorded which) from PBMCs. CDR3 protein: CASSTLGDTYNSPLHF. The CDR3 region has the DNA TGTGCCAGTAGTACTCTCGGGGACACTTATAATTCACCCCTCCACTTT. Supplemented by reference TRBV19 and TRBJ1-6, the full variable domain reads DGGITQSPKYLFRKEGQNVTLSCEQNLNHDAMYWYRQDPGQGLRLIYYSQIVNDFQKGDIAEGYSVSREKKESFPLTVTSAQKNPTAFYLCASSTLGDTYNSPLHFGNGTRLTVT.